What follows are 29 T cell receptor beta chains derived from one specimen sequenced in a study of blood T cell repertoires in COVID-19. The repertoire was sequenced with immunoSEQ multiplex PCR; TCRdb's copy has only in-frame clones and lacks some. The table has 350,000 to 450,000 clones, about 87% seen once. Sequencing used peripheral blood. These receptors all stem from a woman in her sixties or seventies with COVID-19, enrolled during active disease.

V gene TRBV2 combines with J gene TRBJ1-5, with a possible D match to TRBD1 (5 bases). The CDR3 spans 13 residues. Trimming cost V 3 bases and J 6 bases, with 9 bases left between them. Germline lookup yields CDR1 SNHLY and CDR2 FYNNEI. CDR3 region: CASSEGQGQPQHF. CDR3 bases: TGTGCCAGCAGTGAGGGTCAGGGTCAGCCCCAGCATTTT.

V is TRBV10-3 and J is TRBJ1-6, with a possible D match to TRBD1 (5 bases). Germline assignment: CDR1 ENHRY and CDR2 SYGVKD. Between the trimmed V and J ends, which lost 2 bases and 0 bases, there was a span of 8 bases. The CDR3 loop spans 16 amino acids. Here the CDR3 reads CAISEGGSSYNSPLHF. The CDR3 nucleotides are TGTGCCATCAGTGAGGGGGGGAGCTCCTATAATTCACCCCTCCACTTT.

The CDR3 loop is CASSETGKNEKLFF. The CDR3, as DNA: TGTGCCAGCAGTGAGACCGGGAAGAATGAAAAACTGTTTTTT. V is TRBV25-1 and J is TRBJ1-4; D is uncertain. V was clipped by 3 bases and J by 5 bases, with 10 bases between them. The germline V gene encodes CDR1 MGHDK and CDR2 SYGVNS. This CDR3 region has 14 residues.

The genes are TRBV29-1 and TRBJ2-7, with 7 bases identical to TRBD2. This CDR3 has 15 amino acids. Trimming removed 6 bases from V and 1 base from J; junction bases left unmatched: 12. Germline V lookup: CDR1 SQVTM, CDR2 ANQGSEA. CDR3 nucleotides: TGCAGCGTAGAAATACTAGCGATCTCTTCCTACGAGCAGTACTTC. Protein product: CSVEILAISSYEQYF.

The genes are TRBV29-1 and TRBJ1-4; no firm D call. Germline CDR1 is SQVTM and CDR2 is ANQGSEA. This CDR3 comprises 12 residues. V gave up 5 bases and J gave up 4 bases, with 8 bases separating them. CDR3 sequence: CSVRTVNEKLFF. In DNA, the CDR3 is TGCAGCGTTCGAACGGTTAATGAAAAACTGTTTTTT.

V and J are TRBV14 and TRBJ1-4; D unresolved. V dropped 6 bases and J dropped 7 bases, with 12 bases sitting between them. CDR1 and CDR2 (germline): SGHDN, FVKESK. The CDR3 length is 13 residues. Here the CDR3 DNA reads TGTGCCAGCAGTCGGAGGCGTGTTGAAAAACTGTTTTTT. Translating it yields CASSRRRVEKLFF. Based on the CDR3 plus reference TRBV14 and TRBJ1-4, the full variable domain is EAGVTQFPSHSVIEKGQTVTLRCDPISGHDNLYWYRRVMGKEIKFLLHFVKESKQDESGMPNNRFLAERTGGTYSTLKVQPAELEDSGVYFCASSRRRVEKLFFGSGTQLSVL.

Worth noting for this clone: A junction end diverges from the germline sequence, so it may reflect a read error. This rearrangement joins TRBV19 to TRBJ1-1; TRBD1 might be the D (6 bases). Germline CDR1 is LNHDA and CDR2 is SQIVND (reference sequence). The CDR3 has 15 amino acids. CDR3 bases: TGTGCCAGTAGGCAAACAGGGAATCGGAACAGTGAAGCTTTCTTT. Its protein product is CASRQTGNRNSEAFF.

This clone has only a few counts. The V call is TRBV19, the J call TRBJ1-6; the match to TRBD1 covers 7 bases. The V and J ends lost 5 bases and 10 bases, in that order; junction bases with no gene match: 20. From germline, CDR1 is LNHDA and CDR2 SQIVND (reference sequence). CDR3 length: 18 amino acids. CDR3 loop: CASSLSTPTTGRRSPLHF. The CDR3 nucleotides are TGTGCCAGTAGTTTATCCACGCCTACGACAGGGCGAAGATCACCCCTCCACTTT.

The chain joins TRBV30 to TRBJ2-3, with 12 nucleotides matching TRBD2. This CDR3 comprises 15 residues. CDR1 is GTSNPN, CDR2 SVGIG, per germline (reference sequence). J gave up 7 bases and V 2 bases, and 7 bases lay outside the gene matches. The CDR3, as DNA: TGTGCCTGGAGTTCTAGCGGGGGGGCTAAAAATACGCAGTATTTT. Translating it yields CAWSSSGGAKNTQYF.

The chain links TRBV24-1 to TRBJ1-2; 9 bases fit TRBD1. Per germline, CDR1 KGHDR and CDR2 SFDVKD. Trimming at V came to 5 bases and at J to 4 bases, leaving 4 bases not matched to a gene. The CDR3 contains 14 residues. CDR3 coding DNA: TGTGCCACCAGTGCCTCGGACAGGGGCTATGGCTACACCTTC. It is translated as CATSASDRGYGYTF.

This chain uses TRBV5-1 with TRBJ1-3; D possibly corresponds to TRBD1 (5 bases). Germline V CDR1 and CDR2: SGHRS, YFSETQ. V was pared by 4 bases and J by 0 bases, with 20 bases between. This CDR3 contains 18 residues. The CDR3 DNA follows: TGCGCCAGCAGCAGAAACATTGTCCAGGACATCTCTGGAAACACCATATATTTT. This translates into CASSRNIVQDISGNTIYF.

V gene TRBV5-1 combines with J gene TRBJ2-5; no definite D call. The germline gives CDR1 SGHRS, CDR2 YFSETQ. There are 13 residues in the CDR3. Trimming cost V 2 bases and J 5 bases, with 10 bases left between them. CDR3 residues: CASSFPPEETQYF. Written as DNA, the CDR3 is TGCGCCAGCAGCTTTCCCCCTGAGGAGACCCAGTACTTC. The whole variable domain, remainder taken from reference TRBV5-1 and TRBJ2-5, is KAGVTQTPRYLIKTRGQQVTLSCSPISGHRSVSWYQQTPGQGLQFLFEYFSETQRNKGNFPGRFSGRQFSNSRSEMNVSTLELGDSALYLCASSFPPEETQYFGPGTRLLVL.

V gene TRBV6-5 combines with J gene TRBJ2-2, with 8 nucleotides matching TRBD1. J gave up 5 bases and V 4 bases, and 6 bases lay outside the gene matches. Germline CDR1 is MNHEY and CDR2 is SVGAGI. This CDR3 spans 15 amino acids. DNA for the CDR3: TGTGCCAGCAGTTCGACAGGGGCCGAAACCGGGGAGCTGTTTTTT. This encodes CASSSTGAETGELFF.

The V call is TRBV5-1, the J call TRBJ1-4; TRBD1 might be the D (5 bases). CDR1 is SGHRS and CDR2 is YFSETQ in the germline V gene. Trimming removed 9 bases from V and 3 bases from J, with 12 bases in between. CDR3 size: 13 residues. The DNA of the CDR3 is TGCGCCACCAAGGGGTCTGCTAATGAAAAACTGTTTTTT. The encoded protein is CATKGSANEKLFF. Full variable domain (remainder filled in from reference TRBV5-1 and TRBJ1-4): KAGVTQTPRYLIKTRGQQVTLSCSPISGHRSVSWYQQTPGQGLQFLFEYFSETQRNKGNFPGRFSGRQFSNSRSEMNVSTLELGDSALYLCATKGSANEKLFFGSGTQLSVL.

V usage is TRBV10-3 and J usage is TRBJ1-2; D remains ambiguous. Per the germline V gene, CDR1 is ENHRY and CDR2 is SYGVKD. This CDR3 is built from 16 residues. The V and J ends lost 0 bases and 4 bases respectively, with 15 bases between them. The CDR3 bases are TGTGCCATCAGTGAGTCCCCAAATCCAGGCGTCTATGGCTACACCTTC. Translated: CAISESPNPGVYGYTF.

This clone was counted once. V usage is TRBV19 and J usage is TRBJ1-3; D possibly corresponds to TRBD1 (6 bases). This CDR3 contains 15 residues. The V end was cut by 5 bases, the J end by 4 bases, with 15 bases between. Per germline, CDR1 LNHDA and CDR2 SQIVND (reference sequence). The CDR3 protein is CASSRRDIAGNTIYF. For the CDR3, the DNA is TGTGCCAGTAGTCGAAGGGACATCGCCGGAAACACCATATATTTT.

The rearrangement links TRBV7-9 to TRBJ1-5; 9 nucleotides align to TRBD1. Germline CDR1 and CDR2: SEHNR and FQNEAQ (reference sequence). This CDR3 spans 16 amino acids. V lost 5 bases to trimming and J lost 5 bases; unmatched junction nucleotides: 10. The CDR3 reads CASSPRGGQGYQPQHF. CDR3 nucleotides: TGTGCCAGCAGCCCCAGGGGGGGACAGGGCTATCAGCCCCAGCATTTT.

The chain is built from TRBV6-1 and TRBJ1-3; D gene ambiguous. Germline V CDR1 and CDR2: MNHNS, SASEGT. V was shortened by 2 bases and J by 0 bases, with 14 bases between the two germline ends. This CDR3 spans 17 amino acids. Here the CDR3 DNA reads TGTGCCAGCAGTGAACAAGGTTGGAGGAGCTCTGGAAACACCATATATTTT. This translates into CASSEQGWRSSGNTIYF.

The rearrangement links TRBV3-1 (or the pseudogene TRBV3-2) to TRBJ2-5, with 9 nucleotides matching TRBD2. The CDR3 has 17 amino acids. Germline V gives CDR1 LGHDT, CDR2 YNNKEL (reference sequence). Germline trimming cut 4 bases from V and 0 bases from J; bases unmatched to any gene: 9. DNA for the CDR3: TGTGCCAGCAGCCGGTTTAGCGGGGGCCAGTACCAAGAGACCCAGTACTTC. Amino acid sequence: CASSRFSGGQYQETQYF.

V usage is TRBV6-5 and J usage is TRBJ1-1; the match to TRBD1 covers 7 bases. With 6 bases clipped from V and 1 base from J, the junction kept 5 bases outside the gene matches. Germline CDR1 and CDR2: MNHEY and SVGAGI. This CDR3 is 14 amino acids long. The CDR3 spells CASRRDSSNTEAFF. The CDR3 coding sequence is TGTGCCAGCAGGCGGGACAGCTCGAACACTGAAGCTTTCTTT.

The CDR3 sequence: CSARDILGYTF. CDR3 sequence (DNA): TGCAGTGCTAGAGATATTCTGGGCTACACCTTC. The V call is TRBV20-1, the J call TRBJ1-2; D call uncertain. The germline V and J ends were trimmed by 0 bases and 8 bases, with 7 bases remaining between them. The CDR3 is made up of 11 amino acids. Germline CDR1 DFQATT, CDR2 SNEGSKA (reference sequence).

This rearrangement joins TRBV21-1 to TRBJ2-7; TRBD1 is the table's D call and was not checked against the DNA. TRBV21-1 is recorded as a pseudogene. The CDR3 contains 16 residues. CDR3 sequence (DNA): TGTGCCAGCAGCAAAGGGGGACAGGATCCCTCCTACGAGCAGTACTTC. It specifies CASSKGGQDPSYEQYF.

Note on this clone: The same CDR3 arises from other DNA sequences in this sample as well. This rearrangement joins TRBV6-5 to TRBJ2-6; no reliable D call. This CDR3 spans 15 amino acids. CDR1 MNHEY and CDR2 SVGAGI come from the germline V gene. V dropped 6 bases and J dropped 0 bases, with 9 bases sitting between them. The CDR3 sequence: CASSSTSSGANVLTF. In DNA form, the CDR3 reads TGTGCCAGCAGCTCAACGAGCTCTGGGGCCAACGTCCTGACTTTC.

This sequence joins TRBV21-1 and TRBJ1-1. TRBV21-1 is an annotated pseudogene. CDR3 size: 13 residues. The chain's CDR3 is CASSTGGNTEAFF. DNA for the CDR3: TGTGCCAGCAGTACCGGTGGGAACACTGAAGCTTTCTTT.

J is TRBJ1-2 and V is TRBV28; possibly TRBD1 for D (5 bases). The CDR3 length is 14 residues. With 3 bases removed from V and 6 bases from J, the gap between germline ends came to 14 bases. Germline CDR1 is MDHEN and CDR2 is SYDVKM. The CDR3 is CASSFRPPGNGYTF. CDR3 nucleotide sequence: TGTGCCAGCAGTTTCCGCCCCCCAGGGAATGGCTACACCTTC.

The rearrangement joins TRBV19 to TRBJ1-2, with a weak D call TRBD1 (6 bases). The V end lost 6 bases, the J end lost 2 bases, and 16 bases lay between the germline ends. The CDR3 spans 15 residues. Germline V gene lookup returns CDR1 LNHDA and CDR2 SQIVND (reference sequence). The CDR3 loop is CASSARGSVNYGYTF. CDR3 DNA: TGTGCCAGTAGCGCCAGGGGCTCGGTGAACTATGGCTACACCTTC.

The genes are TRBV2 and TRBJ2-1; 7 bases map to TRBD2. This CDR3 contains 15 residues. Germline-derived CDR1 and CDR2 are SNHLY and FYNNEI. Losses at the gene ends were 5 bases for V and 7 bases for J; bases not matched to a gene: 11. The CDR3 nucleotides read TGTGCCAGCAGTTCCCTGGGCGGGGGTAGTAATGAGCAGTTCTTC. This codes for CASSSLGGGSNEQFF.

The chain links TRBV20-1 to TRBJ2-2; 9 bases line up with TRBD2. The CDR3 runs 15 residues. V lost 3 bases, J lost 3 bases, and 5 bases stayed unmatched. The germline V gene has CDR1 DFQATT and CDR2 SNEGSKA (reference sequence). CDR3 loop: CSASSGGLDTGELFF. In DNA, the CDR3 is TGCAGTGCTAGTAGCGGGGGCCTGGACACCGGGGAGCTGTTTTTT.

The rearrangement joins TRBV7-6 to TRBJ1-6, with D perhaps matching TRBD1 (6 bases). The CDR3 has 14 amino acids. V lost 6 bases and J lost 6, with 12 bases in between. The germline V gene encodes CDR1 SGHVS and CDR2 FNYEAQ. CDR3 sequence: CASRSTGTNSPLHF. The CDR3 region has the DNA TGTGCCAGCAGGTCTACAGGGACTAATTCACCCCTCCACTTT.